These T cell receptor beta chains were read from a single sample in a study of blood T cell repertoires in COVID-19. The data were produced by immunoSEQ multiplex PCR, yet TCRdb's version contains in-frame clones alone and is incomplete. This table has about 160,000 clones, approximately 79% appearing once. Sequencing used peripheral blood. The origin of the receptors is a woman aged 60-75 years with COVID-19, enrolled during active disease. The CDR3 runs from the conserved cysteine through the conserved F or W. The D gene is left open where the match is weak.

TRBJ1-4,TRBV6-5,-,CASSTQQGVNEKLFF
TRBJ2-5,TRBV6-5,TRBD2,CASGGGLRETQYF
TRBJ1-2,TRBV6-6,-,CASSLPHSNGGYTF
TRBJ1-6,TRBV5-4,TRBD1,CASSLGTGAVRSPLHF
TRBJ2-1,TRBV14,-,CASNRDFNNEQFF
TRBJ1-1,TRBV30,-,CAWSVQAGMNTEAFF
TRBJ2-6,TRBV27,TRBD1,CASSPTGGASGANVLTF
TRBJ2-2,TRBV30,-,CAWARGGGDTGELFF
TRBJ1-1,TRBV28,-,CASSLSRVEAFF
TRBJ2-1,TRBV4-3,TRBD2,CASSQSPGTSGRSSEQFF
TRBJ2-5,TRBV28,TRBD2,CASSYQPHSWTSGRVKTQYF
TRBJ1-2,TRBV27,-,CASSLAGTGLGYTF
TRBJ2-1,TRBV25-1,-,CASMTSYNEQFF
TRBJ2-1,TRBV5-1,-,CASSLEGALSVEQFF
TRBJ2-1,TRBV28,TRBD2,CASSFYYSRLAGNEQFF
TRBJ2-7,TRBV20-1,-,CSASSGFHEQYF
TRBJ2-4,TRBV24-1,-,CATSQRVQYF
TRBJ2-1,TRBV6-5,TRBD2,CASKRGSGNEQFF
TRBJ2-6,TRBV27,TRBD1,CASSFFPGTDSGANVLTF
TRBJ1-4,TRBV6-1,TRBD1,CASSEFRGENEKLFF
TRBJ2-2,TRBV30,-,CAWSVGRTYTGELFF
TRBJ2-1,TRBV11-2,TRBD2,CASSPRLAGGLNEQFF
TRBJ1-1,TRBV29-1,TRBD1,CSVGEQGTTEAFF
TRBJ1-1,TRBV10-3,-,CAISEGRGNTEAFF
TRBJ2-1,TRBV5-4,TRBD2,CASSGTSGNEQFF
TRBJ1-2,TRBV29-1,TRBD1,CSVQNRGRTGDYGYTF
TRBJ2-3,TRBV12-3/TRBV12-4,-,CATGTFLTDTQYF
TRBJ1-1,TRBV6-6,TRBD1,CASSPRTGFPEAFF
TRBJ1-1,TRBV5-1,TRBD1,CASSTGQGSMNTEAFF
TRBJ1-3,TRBV7-3,TRBD1,CASSFTGDSGNTIYF
TRBJ2-7,TRBV5-6,TRBD1,CASSLGDSSYEQYF
TRBJ2-2,TRBV4-1,TRBD1,CASRPSGGRGTGELFF
TRBJ1-6,TRBV27,-,CASSTLKQGPYNSPLHF
TRBJ1-4,TRBV4-1,-,CASSQADRTNEKLFF
TRBJ2-1,TRBV18,TRBD2,CASSPLAGDGEQFF
TRBJ2-1,TRBV15,-,CATSQWAYNEQFF
TRBJ2-5,TRBV5-1,TRBD2,CASSLVSGRPGKETQYF
TRBJ1-1,TRBV6-6,TRBD1,CASSTEGQLRSTEAFF
TRBJ1-1,TRBV5-1,-,CASSLVGGVTEAFF
TRBJ2-5,TRBV5-4,TRBD2,CASSAGTSDFGTQYF
TRBJ2-7,TRBV6-5,-,CASGRMTAYEQYF
TRBJ2-1,TRBV7-6,-,CASSFGGLSYNEQFF
TRBJ1-1,TRBV5-1,-,CASSSRTQNTEAFF
TRBJ2-1,TRBV9,TRBD2,CASSVLGTSGSHEQFF
TRBJ1-2,TRBV7-9,TRBD1,CASSSPYQGAPGYTF
TRBJ1-1,TRBV5-1,-,CASSLVGGNTEAFF
TRBJ2-7,TRBV2,-,CASSRGREAHEQYF
TRBJ1-2,TRBV5-1,-,CASSLDRGNGYTF
TRBJ2-5,TRBV24-1,TRBD2,CATSDGTSLFETQYF
TRBJ2-1,TRBV5-5,-,CASTSGPFNEQFF
TRBJ1-2,TRBV5-1,-,CASNLRPGGSGYTF
TRBJ2-2,TRBV29-1,-,CSVAYRNTGELFF
TRBJ2-6,TRBV9,TRBD2,CASSAFLGGAGANVLTF
TRBJ1-2,TRBV5-5,-,CASSLEWQDKGYTF
TRBJ2-4,TRBV7-3,TRBD2,CASSLEAGGAKNIQYF
TRBJ2-3,TRBV4-3,TRBD2,CASSQEVAGRGTQYF
TRBJ2-2,TRBV7-9,-,CASSSTASKPGELFF
TRBJ2-1,TRBV7-2,-,CASSAQIARGDNEQFF
TRBJ1-5,TRBV12-3/TRBV12-4,-,CASTWKGNQPQHF
TRBJ2-4,TRBV14,-,CASSPVGQQKNIQYF